The 32 T cell receptor beta chains below come from one sample, sequenced in a study of CD8+CD57+ T cells in acquired aplastic anemia. Patients included in sequencing had previously demonstrated CD8+CD57+ cell expansion by flow cytometry. The template used for profiling TCR beta VDJ and CDR3 was genomic DNA. TCRdb itself ran the reads through MiXCR, one entry per CDR3 protein. The profile shows 120,000 or so distinct CDR3 sequences, almost 40% of them singletons. The sample taken for sequencing was sorted CD4+, CD8+, or CD8+CD57+ T cells (not recorded which) from PBMCs. The receptors come from a human donor with aplastic anemia.

This clonotype was detected many times. The V call is TRBV5-1, the J call TRBJ2-2; D gene uncertain. The CDR3 totals 16 residues. V dropped 2 bases and J dropped 2 bases, with 13 bases sitting between them. The germline CDR1 and CDR2 sequences are SGHRS and YFSETQ. The CDR3 DNA is TGCGCCAGCAGCTTCCCCCCCGACATTAACACCGGGGAGCTGTTTTTT. Its protein product is CASSFPPDINTGELFF.

A few counts support this clonotype. The rearrangement uses TRBV28 and TRBJ2-7; 9 nucleotides match TRBD1. CDR3 length equals 15 residues. Germline lookup yields CDR1 MDHEN and CDR2 SYDVKM. V shed 5 bases, J shed 2 bases, and the junction held 7 bases outside the gene matches. The CDR3 reads CASSTQRQGAYEQYF. Written as DNA, the CDR3 is TGTGCCAGCAGTACCCAAAGACAGGGGGCCTACGAGCAGTACTTC.

This sequence joins TRBV10-2 and TRBJ1-2; D is perhaps TRBD1 (5 bases). The CDR3 loop spans 13 amino acids. CDR1 WSHSY and CDR2 SAAADI come from the germline V gene. V was trimmed by 2 bases and J by 7 bases, leaving 11 bases between them. CDR3 sequence reads: CASSEGVGAGYTF. The CDR3 DNA follows: TGCGCCAGCAGTGAGGGGGTTGGGGCTGGCTACACCTTC.

This clonotype was observed at least ten times. This chain links TRBV7-2 with TRBJ2-3; D remains ambiguous. The V end was cut by 5 bases, the J end by 6 bases, with 9 bases between. Germline-derived CDR1 and CDR2 are SGHTA and FQGNSA. The CDR3 spans 12 residues. CDR3 region: CASSKVGDTQYF. The CDR3 bases are TGTGCCAGCAGCAAAGTGGGCGATACGCAGTATTTT.

This clonotype was observed a few times. Written as DNA, the CDR3 is TGTGCCAGCAGGCACTGGACAGTTGTGCGCAATCAGCCCCAGCATTTT. This gives the protein CASRHWTVVRNQPQHF. The rearrangement links TRBV3-1 to TRBJ1-5; possibly TRBD1 for D (6 bases). Germline-derived CDR1 and CDR2 are LGHDT and YNNKEL (reference sequence). V was pared by 6 bases and J by 2 bases, with 17 bases between. The CDR3 is 16 amino acids.

At least ten counts were recorded for this clonotype. The genes are TRBV9 and TRBJ1-3; D is undetermined. The V end lost 2 bases, the J end lost 0 bases, and 12 bases lay between the germline ends. The CDR3 loop spans 16 amino acids. CDR1 and CDR2 (germline): SGDLS, YYNGEE. The CDR3 DNA reads as TGTGCCAGCAGCGTGGCAGCCACCTTCTCTGGAAACACCATATATTTT. It translates to CASSVAATFSGNTIYF.

The sample holds many counts of this clonotype. The chain has TRBV5-1 and TRBJ2-7; D unclear. Trimming left V 3 bases short and J 6 bases short, with 22 bases between. CDR1 and CDR2 (germline): SGHRS, YFSETQ. This CDR3 spans 16 amino acids. Written as DNA, the CDR3 is TGCGCCAGCAGCTACTCTCGCCGCCCCAGCGTAAGCGAGCAGTACTTC. Amino acids: CASSYSRRPSVSEQYF.

Worth noting for this clonotype: Possible read error: a much larger clone is one base away. A read error is likely, as this CDR3 ends without the conserved phenylalanine or tryptophan. The rearrangement uses TRBV20-1 and TRBJ1-5; TRBD1 agrees at 9 bases. In germline, CDR1 is DFQATT, CDR2 SNEGSKA (reference sequence). CDR3 length: 16 amino acids. V was clipped by 0 bases and J by 4 bases; unmatched bases: 7. In nucleotides, the CDR3 is TGCAGTGCTAGAGACCAGGCCGGGACAGGGAATCAGCCCCAGCATCTT. Translation gives CSARDQAGTGNQPQHL.

Many counts were recorded for this clonotype. The chain is built from TRBV20-1 and TRBJ2-1, with 7 nucleotides matching TRBD2. V lost 3 bases, J lost 7 bases, and 15 bases stayed unmatched. CDR3 length: 16 amino acids. CDR1 is DFQATT and CDR2 is SNEGSKA in the germline V gene (reference sequence). CDR3 nucleotide sequence: TGCAGTGCTAGTCCCCTTTACGGGGGGTCAAGGAATGAGCAGTTCTTC. Protein sequence: CSASPLYGGSRNEQFF.

At least ten counts were recorded for this clonotype. The rearrangement links TRBV4-3 to TRBJ1-5; 8 bases align to TRBD1. V gave up 3 bases and J gave up 6 bases; unmatched junction bases: 4. The CDR3 has 14 amino acids. Germline CDR1 reads LGHNA; CDR2 reads YSLEER. The CDR3 DNA sequence: TGCGCCAGCAGCCAGGACAGGGTTGTTCAGCCCCAGCATTTT. Its protein product is CASSQDRVVQPQHF.

This clonotype was observed many times. The chain combines TRBV5-1 with TRBJ2-2, with D perhaps given as TRBD1 or TRBD2 (6 bases each). CDR3 length equals 14 residues. Trimming left V 0 bases short and J 8 bases short, with 11 bases between. Per the germline V gene, CDR1 is SGHRS and CDR2 is YFSETQ. The CDR3 loop reads CASSLDGGPGELFF. The CDR3 nucleotides are TGCGCCAGCAGCTTGGACGGGGGCCCAGGGGAGCTGTTTTTT.

V and J are TRBV9 and TRBJ2-3; TRBD2 aligns across 12 bases. Per germline, CDR1 SGDLS and CDR2 YYNGEE. J gave up 4 bases and V 6 bases, and 3 bases lay outside the gene matches. The CDR3 extends over 14 amino acids. DNA of the CDR3: TGTGCCAGCACCCTAGCGGGGGGGTCAGATACGCAGTATTTT. Translated, it gives CASTLAGGSDTQYF.

This clonotype was counted at least ten times. The DNA of the CDR3 is TGTGCCAGTAGTATAGAGGGGAATCAGCCCCAGCATTTT. It yields the protein CASSIEGNQPQHF. This rearrangement joins TRBV19 to TRBJ1-5; D uncertain. CDR1 and CDR2 (germline): LNHDA, SQIVND (reference sequence). The CDR3 is made up of 13 amino acids. V lost 0 bases, J lost 4 bases, and 4 bases lay in between.

J is TRBJ1-2 and V is TRBV15; 7 bases map to TRBD1. The V gene's germline CDR1 is LNHNV and CDR2 YYDKDF (reference sequence). With V trimmed by 0 bases and J by 6 bases, 4 bases remained unmatched. The CDR3 runs 14 residues. CDR3 coding DNA: TGTGCCACCAGCAGAGACGGACAGGAGAATGGCTACACCTTC. Translating gives CATSRDGQENGYTF.

This clonotype was seen only a few times. This may come from a read error, since a much larger clone is one base off. The chain recombines TRBV12-3 or TRBV12-4 with TRBJ2-7, with D perhaps TRBD2 (6 bases). The CDR3 covers 15 residues. The CDR3: CAGSSSGARGYEQYF. As DNA, the CDR3 is TGTGCCGGCAGCAGTAGCGGCGCGCGGGGATACGAGCAGTACTTC.

The V call is TRBV19, the J call TRBJ2-1; 10 bases are a match to TRBD2. Losses at the gene ends were 9 bases for V and 8 bases for J; bases not matched to a gene: 16. In germline, CDR1 is LNHDA, CDR2 SQIVND (reference sequence). The CDR3 sequence is 16 residues long. The CDR3 spells CASHAGSGGAFDEQFF. CDR3 coding DNA: TGTGCCAGCCACGCCGGGAGCGGGGGGGCTTTCGATGAGCAGTTCTTC. Drawing the rest from reference TRBV19 and TRBJ2-1, the complete variable domain is DGGITQSPKYLFRKEGQNVTLSCEQNLNHDAMYWYRQDPGQGLRLIYYSQIVNDFQKGDIAEGYSVSREKKESFPLTVTSAQKNPTAFYLCASHAGSGGAFDEQFFGPGTRLTVL.

The gene calls are TRBV10-3 and TRBJ2-5, with 8 bases aligning to TRBD1. The CDR3 covers 14 residues. The ends lost 3 bases at V and 5 bases at J; junction bases unmatched: 5. CDR1 is ENHRY, CDR2 SYGVKD, per germline. This chain's CDR3 is CAISDAGQGETQYF. Here the CDR3 DNA reads TGTGCCATCAGTGACGCAGGACAGGGTGAGACCCAGTACTTC.

At least ten counts were recorded for this clonotype. The rearrangement links TRBV5-1 to TRBJ2-5, with unresolved D. V was trimmed by 0 bases and J by 4 bases, leaving 7 bases between them. CDR1 SGHRS and CDR2 YFSETQ come from the germline V gene. This CDR3 comprises 13 residues. The CDR3 loop is CASSLALGETQYF. CDR3 DNA sequence: TGCGCCAGCAGCTTGGCTTTGGGAGAGACCCAGTACTTC.

This chain uses TRBV11-1 with TRBJ1-5; D is undetermined. The CDR3 has 17 amino acids. CDR1 SGHAT and CDR2 FQDESV come from the germline V gene (reference sequence). Trimming left V 6 bases short and J 5 bases short, with 23 bases between. CDR3 sequence reads: CASSPGPLAGPHQPQHF. In nucleotides, the CDR3 is TGTGCCAGCAGTCCTGGACCGCTAGCTGGGCCCCATCAGCCCCAGCATTTT.

The chain employs TRBV11-2 and TRBJ2-7, with TRBD2 as a possible D gene (6 bases). The CDR3 contains 16 residues. In germline, CDR1 is SGHAT, CDR2 FQNNGV. This CDR3 is CASSIEGSWRGCEQYV. The CDR3 DNA sequence: TGTGCCAGCAGCATAGAGGGGTCTTGGCGGGGCTGCGAGCAGTACGTC.

This clonotype was observed once. The chain joins TRBV7-2 to TRBJ2-3; the match to TRBD2 covers 8 bases. V lost 2 bases to trimming and J lost 3 bases; unmatched junction nucleotides: 4. Germline V lookup: CDR1 SGHTA, CDR2 FQGNSA. This CDR3 comprises 15 residues. CDR3 nucleotide sequence: TGTGCCAGCAGCTTAACGAGCGGGAGTACAGATACGCAGTATTTT. This codes for CASSLTSGSTDTQYF. Full variable domain (remainder filled in from reference TRBV7-2 and TRBJ2-3): GAGVSQSPSNKVTEKGKDVELRCDPISGHTALYWYRQSLGQGLEFLIYFQGNSAPDKSGLPSDRFSAERTGGSVSTLTIQRTQQEDSAVYLCASSLTSGSTDTQYFGPGTRLTVL.

This clonotype was seen many times. The chain combines TRBV7-2 with TRBJ2-7; D unclear. The CDR3 length is 13 residues. The V end was cut by 4 bases, the J end by 1 base, with 8 bases between. Germline V gene sequence: CDR1 SGHTA, CDR2 FQGNSA. The CDR3 DNA reads as TGTGCCAGCAGCTCCACGAAGTCCTACGAGCAGTACTTC. Translated, it gives CASSSTKSYEQYF.

The table lists this clonotype with many counts. V usage is TRBV20-1 and J usage is TRBJ2-7; the D gene is possibly TRBD1 (6 bases). There are 12 residues in the CDR3. V gave up 2 bases and J gave up 3 bases, with 8 bases separating them. Germline CDR1 DFQATT, CDR2 SNEGSKA (reference sequence). The CDR3, as DNA: TGCAGTGCTAGACAGGGGATCTACGAGCAGTACTTC. It translates to CSARQGIYEQYF.

This clonotype was observed a few times. The V gene is TRBV6-1, the J gene TRBJ2-3; the match to TRBD1 covers 9 bases. V lost 3 bases, J lost 6 bases, and 10 bases stayed unmatched. Germline assignment: CDR1 MNHNS and CDR2 SASEGT. The CDR3 has 16 amino acids. CDR3: CASSEPGTGRSDTQYF. CDR3 DNA: TGTGCCAGCAGTGAGCCCGGGACAGGGAGGTCGGATACGCAGTATTTT.

This clonotype was seen only once. The chain has TRBV24-1 and TRBJ2-3, with D unresolved. This CDR3 spans 12 amino acids. Germline loops: CDR1 KGHDR, CDR2 SFDVKD. V gave up 4 bases and J gave up 8 bases, with 9 bases separating them. This CDR3 is CATSDQPRTQYF. CDR3 sequence (DNA): TGTGCCACCAGTGACCAACCACGTACGCAGTATTTT.

The chain combines TRBV29-1 with TRBJ1-2; 9 bases align to TRBD1. The CDR3 has 13 amino acids. Trimming removed 8 bases from V and 8 bases from J; junction bases left unmatched: 12. Germline assignment: CDR1 SQVTM and CDR2 ANQGSEA. CDR3 region: CSLLPGQGFGYTF. The CDR3, as DNA: TGCAGCTTACTCCCGGGACAGGGATTCGGCTACACCTTC.

This clonotype appeared many times. The chain links TRBV28 to TRBJ1-5; D gene unclear. CDR1 is MDHEN and CDR2 is SYDVKM in the germline V gene. V dropped 3 bases and J dropped 3 bases, with 0 bases sitting between them. There are 11 residues in the CDR3. The CDR3 DNA sequence: TGTGCCAGCAGTTTCAATCAGCCCCAGCATTTT. This encodes CASSFNQPQHF.

The V and J genes are TRBV5-5 and TRBJ2-7, with 8 bases that match TRBD1. Germline CDR1 reads SGHKS; CDR2 reads YYEKEE (reference sequence). Germline trimming cut 5 bases from V and 2 bases from J; bases unmatched to any gene: 6. The CDR3 contains 14 residues. CDR3: CASSPRDRTYEQYV. The CDR3 DNA is TGTGCCAGCAGTCCCCGGGACAGGACCTACGAGCAGTACGTC.

In this sample, this clonotype turned up many times. The gene calls are TRBV20-1 and TRBJ2-3, with 12 bases fitting TRBD2. The CDR3 is 16 residues long. V lost 3 bases, J lost 2 bases, and 6 bases stayed unmatched. Germline V gene lookup returns CDR1 DFQATT and CDR2 SNEGSKA (reference sequence). Here the CDR3 DNA reads TGCAGTGCTAGGGGACTAGCGGGCAGCCCCACAGATACGCAGTATTTT. Residues: CSARGLAGSPTDTQYF.

The sample holds a few counts of this clonotype. A read error may explain this, as a much larger clone is one base away. V gene TRBV20-1 combines with J gene TRBJ2-1, with D perhaps assigned TRBD1 or TRBD2 (5 bases each). Germline loops: CDR1 DFQATT, CDR2 SNEGSKA (reference sequence). The CDR3 sequence is 11 residues long. Trimming left V 6 bases short and J 12 bases short, with 15 bases between. The CDR3 DNA reads TGCAGTGCCCCGGGGACGAGTGGGCAGTTCTTC. Translating gives CSAPGTSGQFF.

This clonotype was observed at least ten times. The gene calls are TRBV6-1 and TRBJ1-2; 11 bases match TRBD1. The CDR3 is made up of 14 amino acids. From germline, CDR1 is MNHNS and CDR2 SASEGT. The V segment lost 6 bases and the J segment 4 bases; nucleotides outside the gene matches: 4. In nucleotides, the CDR3 is TGTGCCAGCAGGAGGACAGGGGGCACCTATGGCTACACCTTC. It translates to CASRRTGGTYGYTF.

This clonotype has more than one count but fewer than ten. The gene calls are TRBV28 and TRBJ2-7, with a weak D call TRBD1 (6 bases). The CDR3 spans 14 residues. Trimming stripped 4 bases from V and 6 bases from J, with 16 bases between. Germline V CDR1 and CDR2: MDHEN, SYDVKM. In nucleotides, the CDR3 is TGTGCCAGCAGTTCCCTCGGGACATCCGGCGAGCAGTACTTC. Translating it yields CASSSLGTSGEQYF.